The 27 T cell receptor beta chains presented below share a single source sample, sequenced in a study of T cell responses to AZD1222 COVID-19 vaccine. This table comes from immunoSEQ multiplex PCR, and its TCRdb copy is limited to in-frame clones, with some not included. The table includes 25,000 to 35,000 clones, roughly nine tenths detected once. Sequenced here: peripheral blood, sampled on day 0 of AZD1222 vaccination. These receptors originate from an adult in good health.

The V gene is TRBV5-1, the J gene TRBJ2-7; D ambiguous. Per germline, CDR1 SGHRS and CDR2 YFSETQ. V was shortened by 3 bases and J by 0 bases, with 10 bases between the two germline ends. The CDR3 consists of 14 residues. The CDR3 is CASSSSTDSYEQYF. As DNA, the CDR3 is TGCGCCAGCAGCTCATCAACGGACTCCTACGAGCAGTACTTC.

V gene TRBV3-1 (or the pseudogene TRBV3-2) combines with J gene TRBJ2-5, with a tentative D call TRBD2 (6 bases). Deletions cut 4 bases from V and 1 base from J, with 10 bases between. The CDR3 consists of 14 residues. CDR1 is LGHDT and CDR2 is YNNKEL in the germline V gene (reference sequence). CDR3 in amino acids: CASSLSSGQETQYF. Here the CDR3 DNA reads TGTGCCAGCAGCCTGAGTAGCGGCCAAGAGACCCAGTACTTC.

This chain joins TRBV3-1 (or the pseudogene TRBV3-2) and TRBJ2-1; the D gene is possibly TRBD2 (6 bases). Germline loops: CDR1 LGHDT, CDR2 YNNKEL (reference sequence). V lost 4 bases and J lost 4, with 14 bases in between. This CDR3 comprises 15 residues. CDR3 sequence (DNA): TGTGCCAGCAGCCCGGAGAGCGGGCTTTACAATGAGCAGTTCTTC. As protein: CASSPESGLYNEQFF.

The CDR3 region has the DNA TGCGCCAGCAGCCAAGTGGGAACAGGGGGCTACGAGCAGTACTTC. Its translation: CASSQVGTGGYEQYF. This chain connects TRBV4-3 to TRBJ2-7, with TRBD1 matching over 8 bases. Looked up from germline, CDR1 is LGHNA and CDR2 is YSLEER. V lost 1 base, J lost 3 bases, and 5 bases stayed unmatched. The CDR3 totals 15 residues.

The CDR3 DNA follows: TGTGCCAGCAGTTACTCGACACACCTCCTGGGCGAAAGGAGCAATCAGCCCCAGCATTTT. It codes for CASSYSTHLLGERSNQPQHF. The gene calls are TRBV6-2 or TRBV6-3 and TRBJ1-5; D call uncertain. CDR3 length: 20 residues. The V gene's germline CDR1 is MNHEY and CDR2 SVGEGT. The V end was cut by 0 bases, the J end by 1 base, with 22 bases between.

The chain has TRBV7-9 and TRBJ2-3; no clear D. Trimming pared 5 bases from V and 0 bases from J, leaving 12 bases between. The CDR3 is 15 residues long. Per the germline V gene, CDR1 is SEHNR and CDR2 is FQNEAQ (reference sequence). CDR3 DNA sequence: TGTGCCAGCAGCCCCAGGAGTACTAGCACAGATACGCAGTATTTT. Translation gives CASSPRSTSTDTQYF.

The chain combines TRBV5-5 with TRBJ2-3; D perhaps matches TRBD2 (6 bases). The ends were cut back, 6 bases at V and 3 bases at J, with 11 bases in the middle. Germline-derived CDR1 and CDR2 are SGHKS and YYEKEE (reference sequence). The CDR3 sequence is 13 residues long. This CDR3 reads CASTHGGTDTQYF. The DNA for the CDR3 is TGTGCCAGCACCCATGGGGGGACAGATACGCAGTATTTT.

The chain employs TRBV2 and TRBJ2-7, with unresolved D. Trimming removed 6 bases from V and 6 bases from J, with 12 bases in between. The CDR3 contains 12 residues. Germline CDR1 SNHLY, CDR2 FYNNEI. The CDR3 loop is CASRALGREQYF. For the CDR3, the DNA is TGTGCCAGCAGGGCCCTCGGCCGCGAGCAGTACTTC. Full variable domain (remainder filled in from reference TRBV2 and TRBJ2-7): EPEVTQTPSHQVTQMGQEVILRCVPISNHLYFYWYRQILGQKVEFLVSFYNNEISEKSEIFDDQFSVERPDGSNFTLKIRSTKLEDSAMYFCASRALGREQYFGPGTRLTVT.

The chain uses TRBV12-5 and TRBJ2-7; 7 bases are a match to TRBD2. V lost 4 bases and J lost 2; bases outside the gene matches: 2. The CDR3 is 13 amino acids. Germline V lookup: CDR1 LGHNT, CDR2 FRNRAP. The CDR3 loop reads CASGSSGAYEQYF. CDR3 DNA: TGTGCTAGTGGTTCGAGCGGGGCCTACGAGCAGTACTTC.

The chain is built from TRBV6-1 and TRBJ2-6; D remains ambiguous. CDR1 is MNHNS, CDR2 SASEGT, per germline. The CDR3 covers 16 residues. Trimming cost V 4 bases and J 0 bases, with 10 bases left between them. DNA of the CDR3: TGTGCCAGCAGTGCCTTTCAGAACTCTGGGGCCAACGTCCTGACTTTC. Translation gives CASSAFQNSGANVLTF.

A few counts support this clone. The rearrangement links TRBV7-2 to TRBJ1-4, with TRBD1 matching 8 bases. Trimming took 4 bases from V and 7 from J; bases not matched to a gene: 5. Germline V gene data show CDR1 as SGHTA and CDR2 as FQGNSA. The CDR3 runs 14 residues. The CDR3 DNA reads TGTGCCAGCAGCTCCGGACAGGGTCCTGAAAAACTGTTTTTT. Its translation: CASSSGQGPEKLFF.

The chain uses TRBV2 and TRBJ2-1; weak D call: TRBD2 (6 bases). This CDR3 has 15 amino acids. The V gene lost 2 bases and the J gene lost 1 base, with 9 bases spanning the gap. The germline CDR1 and CDR2 sequences are SNHLY and FYNNEI. CDR3 nucleotides: TGTGCCAGCAGTGAATGGGGGGTGTCCTACAATGAGCAGTTCTTC. It translates to CASSEWGVSYNEQFF.

This chain joins TRBV7-9 and TRBJ1-1; D is possibly TRBD1 (5 bases). In germline, CDR1 is SEHNR, CDR2 FQNEAQ (reference sequence). With 0 bases removed from V and 0 bases from J, the gap between germline ends came to 11 bases. The CDR3 loop spans 16 amino acids. The CDR3 is CASSLAPGLLNTEAFF. The CDR3 nucleotides are TGTGCCAGCAGCTTAGCACCGGGACTCCTGAACACTGAAGCTTTCTTT.

This clone has a handful of counts. The chain couples TRBV9 to TRBJ2-3; tentatively, D is TRBD1 (6 bases). The germline V gene encodes CDR1 SGDLS and CDR2 YYNGEE. This CDR3 comprises 14 residues. Deletions cut 4 bases from V and 2 bases from J, with 11 bases between. CDR3 coding DNA: TGTGCCAGCAGCTTCAGGGGATACACAGATACGCAGTATTTT. Translated, it gives CASSFRGYTDTQYF.

The V gene is TRBV12-3 or TRBV12-4, the J gene TRBJ2-7, with TRBD2 identical over 8 bases. The CDR3 spans 13 residues. Germline trimming cut 5 bases from V and 6 bases from J; bases unmatched to any gene: 6. Here the CDR3 reads CASSSGRRGEQYF. The CDR3 DNA follows: TGTGCCAGCAGTAGCGGGAGACGTGGCGAGCAGTACTTC.

V is TRBV6-5 and J is TRBJ2-7, with TRBD1 identical over 9 bases. The CDR3 consists of 14 residues. Unmatched junction bases numbered 3, after V lost 2 bases and J lost 4 bases. Germline V CDR1 and CDR2: MNHEY, SVGAGI. CDR3 sequence (DNA): TGTGCCAGCAGTTACCGCGGACAGGGGTACGAGCAGTACTTC. The encoded protein is CASSYRGQGYEQYF.

The genes are TRBV19 and TRBJ1-5; tentatively, D is TRBD1 (6 bases). Per the germline V gene, CDR1 is LNHDA and CDR2 is SQIVND (reference sequence). The length of the CDR3 is 16 residues. V lost 5 bases to trimming and J lost 4 bases, with 18 bases between them. CDR3 DNA: TGTGCCAGTAGTCTCTCGACAGGCGCGGGAAATCAGCCCCAGCATTTT. This gives the protein CASSLSTGAGNQPQHF.

This clone occurred once. This CDR3 reads CASNRGYTEKLFF. The CDR3 DNA is TGTGCCAGCAACAGGGGCTATACAGAAAAACTGTTTTTT. The J gene is TRBJ1-4, the V gene TRBV2; 7 bases are a match to TRBD1. With V trimmed by 7 bases and J by 8 bases, 7 bases remained unmatched. Looked up from germline, CDR1 is SNHLY and CDR2 is FYNNEI. This CDR3 is built from 13 residues.

The chain combines TRBV7-4 with TRBJ2-5; possibly TRBD2 for D (6 bases). CDR1 is SGHVT and CDR2 is SQSDAQ in the germline V gene. This CDR3 is built from 19 residues. V was clipped by 6 bases and J by 4 bases, with 30 bases between them. CDR3 DNA: TGTGCCAGCAGGTCCCTAGGGCTAGCGCGGAAACCTCGGCGAGAGACCCAGTACTTC. Translated: CASRSLGLARKPRRETQYF.

The chain is built from TRBV6-5 and TRBJ2-3; D unclear. V was pared by 2 bases and J by 0 bases, with 9 bases between. Germline-derived CDR1 and CDR2 are MNHEY and SVGAGI. The CDR3 is made up of 15 amino acids. CDR3 coding DNA: TGTGCCAGCAGTTACCTACAGACTAGCACAGATACGCAGTATTTT. Protein product: CASSYLQTSTDTQYF.

The chain employs TRBV5-6 and TRBJ2-2; tentatively, D is TRBD1 or TRBD2 (5 bases each). Trimming cost V 3 bases and J 2 bases, with 17 bases left between them. The CDR3 sequence is 17 residues long. In germline, CDR1 is SGHDT, CDR2 YYEEEE. The CDR3 reads CASSSVSGRFNTGELFF. For the CDR3, the DNA is TGTGCCAGCAGCTCGGTGTCGGGGCGATTCAACACCGGGGAGCTGTTTTTT.

CDR3 bases: TGTGCCAGTAACATACAGGGGGCGAACACTGAAGCTTTCTTT. Translated: CASNIQGANTEAFF. J is TRBJ1-1 and V is TRBV19, with 9 bases lining up with TRBD1. Trimming cost V 7 bases and J 1 base; bases outside gene matches: 4. CDR1 is LNHDA, CDR2 SQIVND, per germline (reference sequence). The CDR3 consists of 14 residues.

V gene TRBV5-6 combines with J gene TRBJ1-2; TRBD1 agrees at 7 bases. The CDR3 is 15 amino acids. The germline V gene has CDR1 SGHDT and CDR2 YYEEEE. With V trimmed by 3 bases and J by 3 bases, 8 bases remained unmatched. The CDR3 nucleotides read TGTGCCAGCAGCTCGGACAGGTCGGGGGACTATGGCTACACCTTC. Its protein is CASSSDRSGDYGYTF.

The V and J genes are TRBV7-2 and TRBJ2-2; 8 nucleotides match TRBD2. Germline trimming cut 2 bases from V and 5 bases from J; bases unmatched to any gene: 4. The CDR3 consists of 15 residues. CDR1 and CDR2 (germline): SGHTA, FQGNSA. In nucleotides, the CDR3 is TGTGCCAGCAGCTTAAAGCCGGGAGGGACCGGGGAGCTGTTTTTT. The encoded protein is CASSLKPGGTGELFF.

This sequence joins TRBV19 and TRBJ2-3; 15 bases agree with TRBD2. Losses at the gene ends were 7 bases for V and 4 bases for J; bases not matched to a gene: 3. CDR3 length equals 15 residues. Germline-derived CDR1 and CDR2 are LNHDA and SQIVND (reference sequence). CDR3 amino acids: CASTRTSGRADTQYF. In nucleotides, the CDR3 is TGTGCCAGTACCCGGACTAGCGGGAGGGCAGATACGCAGTATTTT.

J is TRBJ1-4 and V is TRBV28; possibly TRBD1 for D (5 bases). The CDR3 length is 14 residues. Looked up from germline, CDR1 is MDHEN and CDR2 is SYDVKM. Deletions cut 4 bases from V and 7 bases from J, with 13 bases between. This CDR3 is CASSWEGAGEKLFF. In DNA form, the CDR3 reads TGTGCCAGCAGTTGGGAAGGGGCTGGTGAAAAACTGTTTTTT.

This clone was seen more than once but under ten times. The chain employs TRBV6-5 and TRBJ1-4, with D unclear. Trimming stripped 2 bases from V and 2 bases from J, with 6 bases between. This CDR3 is built from 14 residues. The germline V gene has CDR1 MNHEY and CDR2 SVGAGI. The CDR3 here is CASSYGKTNEKLFF. DNA for the CDR3: TGTGCCAGCAGTTACGGAAAGACTAATGAAAAACTGTTTTTT.